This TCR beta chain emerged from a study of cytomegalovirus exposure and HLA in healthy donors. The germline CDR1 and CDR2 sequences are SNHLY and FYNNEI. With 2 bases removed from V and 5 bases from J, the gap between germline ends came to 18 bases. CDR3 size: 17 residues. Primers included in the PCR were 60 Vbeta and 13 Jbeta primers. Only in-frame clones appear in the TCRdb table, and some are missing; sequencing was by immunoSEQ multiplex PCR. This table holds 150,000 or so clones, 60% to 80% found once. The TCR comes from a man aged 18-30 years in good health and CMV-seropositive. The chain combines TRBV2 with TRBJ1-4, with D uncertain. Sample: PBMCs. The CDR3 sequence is CASSEIGPNSENEKLFF. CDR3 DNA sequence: TGTGCCAGCAGTGAAATTGGGCCTAACAGTGAAAATGAAAAACTGTTTTTT.